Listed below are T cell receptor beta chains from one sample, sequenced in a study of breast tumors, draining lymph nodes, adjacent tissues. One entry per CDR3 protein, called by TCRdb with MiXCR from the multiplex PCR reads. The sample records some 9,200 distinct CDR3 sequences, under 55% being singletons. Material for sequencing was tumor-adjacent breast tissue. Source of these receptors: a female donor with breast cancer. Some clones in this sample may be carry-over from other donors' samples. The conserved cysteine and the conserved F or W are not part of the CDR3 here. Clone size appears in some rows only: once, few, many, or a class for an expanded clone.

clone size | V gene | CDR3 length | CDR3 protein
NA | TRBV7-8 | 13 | ASSSRGRSGNTIY
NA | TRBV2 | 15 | ASTFSGRESNTGELF
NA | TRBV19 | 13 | ASSTRQYPSTEAL
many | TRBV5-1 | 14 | ASSYGGQMNTGELF
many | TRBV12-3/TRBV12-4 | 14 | ASSHEMTWVAEKLF
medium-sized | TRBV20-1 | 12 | SADNSGTYYGYT
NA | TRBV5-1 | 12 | ASQGQGAIGELF
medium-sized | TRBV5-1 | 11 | ASSLDSFSPLH
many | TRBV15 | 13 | ATSRDTTLANIQY
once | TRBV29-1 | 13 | SARGLAGEGDTQY
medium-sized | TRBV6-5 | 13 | ASRDTSGSTDTQY
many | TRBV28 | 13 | ASRATSGEYNEQF
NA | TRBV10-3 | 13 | AIGNPGQSNEKLF
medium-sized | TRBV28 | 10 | ASSRGNSPLH
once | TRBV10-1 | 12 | ASSESILGREQF
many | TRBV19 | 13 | ASRWTSGKRETQY